The next 3 T cell receptor beta chains were all read from a single sample in a study of T cell repertoires in cytomegalovirus infection. TCRdb passed the reads through MiXCR, listing each CDR3 protein once. The table has roughly 130,000 distinct CDR3 sequences, approximately 9.2% seen once. Specimen: PBMCs. The receptors originated from a human donor in good health (CMV status not recorded). Some clones in this sample may be carry-over from other donors' samples.

This clonotype was recorded only once. The chain is built from TRBV25-1 and TRBJ1-2; possible D gene TRBD1, 6 bases. The V end lost 2 bases, the J end lost 8 bases, and 15 bases lay between the germline ends. The length of the CDR3 is 14 residues. In germline, CDR1 is MGHDK, CDR2 SYGVNS. The CDR3 region is CASSEDNRAGGYTF. Written as DNA, the CDR3 is TGTGCCAGCAGTGAAGACAACAGGGCGGGAGGCTACACCTTC.

This chain joins TRBV15 and TRBJ1-2, with D uncertain. V lost 0 bases and J lost 8, with 10 bases in between. The CDR3 sequence is 13 residues long. Germline V CDR1 and CDR2: LNHNV, YYDKDF (reference sequence). The CDR3 coding sequence is TGTGCCACCAGCAGAGATTACGCCGAGGGCTACACCTTC. It codes for CATSRDYAEGYTF.

Many counts were recorded for this clonotype. The V call is TRBV29-1, the J call TRBJ1-2; D is perhaps TRBD1 (5 bases). The germline V gene encodes CDR1 SQVTM and CDR2 ANQGSEA. The germline V and J ends were trimmed by 4 bases and 8 bases, with 5 bases remaining between them. The CDR3 is 9 amino acids. The CDR3, as DNA: TGCAGCGTTGCAGGGGGCTACACCTTC. Residues: CSVAGGYTF.